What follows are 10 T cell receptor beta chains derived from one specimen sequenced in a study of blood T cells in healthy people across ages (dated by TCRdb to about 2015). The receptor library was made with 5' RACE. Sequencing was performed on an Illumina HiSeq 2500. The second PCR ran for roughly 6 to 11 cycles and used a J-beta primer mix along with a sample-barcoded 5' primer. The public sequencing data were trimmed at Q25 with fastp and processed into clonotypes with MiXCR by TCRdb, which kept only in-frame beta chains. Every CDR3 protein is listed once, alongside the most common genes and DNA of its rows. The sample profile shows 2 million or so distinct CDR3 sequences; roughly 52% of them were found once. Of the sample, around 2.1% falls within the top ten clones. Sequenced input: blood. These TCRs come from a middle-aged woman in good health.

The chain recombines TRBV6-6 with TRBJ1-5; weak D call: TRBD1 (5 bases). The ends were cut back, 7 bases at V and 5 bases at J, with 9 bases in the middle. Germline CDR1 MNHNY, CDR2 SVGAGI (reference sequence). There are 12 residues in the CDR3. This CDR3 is CASNVRDQPQHF. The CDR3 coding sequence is TGTGCCAGCAATGTCAGGGATCAGCCCCAGCATTTT.

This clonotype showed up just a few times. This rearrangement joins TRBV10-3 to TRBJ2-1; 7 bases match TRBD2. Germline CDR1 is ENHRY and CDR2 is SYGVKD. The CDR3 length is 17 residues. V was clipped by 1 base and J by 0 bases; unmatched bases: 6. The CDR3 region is CAISEWEASGSYNEQFF. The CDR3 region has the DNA TGTGCCATCAGTGAGTGGGAGGCTAGCGGCTCCTACAATGAGCAGTTCTTC.

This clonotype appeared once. The CDR3 region is CASRLNEQGKLFF. In DNA, the CDR3 is TGCGCCAGCAGGCTCAACGAACAGGGAAAACTGTTTTTT. J is TRBJ1-4 and V is TRBV5-1; maybe TRBD1 (6 bases). The CDR3 loop spans 13 amino acids. Germline V lookup: CDR1 SGHRS, CDR2 YFSETQ. The V and J ends lost 5 bases and 10 bases respectively, with 15 bases between them.

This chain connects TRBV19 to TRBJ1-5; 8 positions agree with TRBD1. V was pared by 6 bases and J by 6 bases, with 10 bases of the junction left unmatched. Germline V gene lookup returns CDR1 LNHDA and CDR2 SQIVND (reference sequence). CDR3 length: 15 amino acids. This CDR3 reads CASRGSGGNGQPQHF. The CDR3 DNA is TGTGCCAGTAGGGGGTCAGGGGGCAACGGTCAGCCCCAGCATTTT. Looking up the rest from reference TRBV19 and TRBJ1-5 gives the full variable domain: DGGITQSPKYLFRKEGQNVTLSCEQNLNHDAMYWYRQDPGQGLRLIYYSQIVNDFQKGDIAEGYSVSREKKESFPLTVTSAQKNPTAFYLCASRGSGGNGQPQHFGDGTRLSIL.

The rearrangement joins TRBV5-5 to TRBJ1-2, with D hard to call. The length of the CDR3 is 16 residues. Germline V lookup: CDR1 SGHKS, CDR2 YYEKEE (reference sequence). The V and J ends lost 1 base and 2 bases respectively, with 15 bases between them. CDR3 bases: TGTGCCAGCAGCTTGTCACCAGCCGTACCCAACTATGGCTACACCTTC. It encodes CASSLSPAVPNYGYTF.

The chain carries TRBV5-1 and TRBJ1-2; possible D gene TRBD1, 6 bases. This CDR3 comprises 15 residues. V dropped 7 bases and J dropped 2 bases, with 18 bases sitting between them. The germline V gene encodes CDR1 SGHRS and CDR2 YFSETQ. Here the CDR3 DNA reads TGCGCCAGCGGTAACGGCCCAGGGGTAAACTATGGCTACACCTTC. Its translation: CASGNGPGVNYGYTF.

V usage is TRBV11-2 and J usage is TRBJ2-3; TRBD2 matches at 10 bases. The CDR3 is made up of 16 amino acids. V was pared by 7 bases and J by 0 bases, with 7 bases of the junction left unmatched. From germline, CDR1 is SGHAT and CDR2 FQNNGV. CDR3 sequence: CASTPTSGPSTDTQYF. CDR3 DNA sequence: TGTGCCAGCACCCCGACTAGCGGGCCTAGCACAGATACGCAGTATTTT.

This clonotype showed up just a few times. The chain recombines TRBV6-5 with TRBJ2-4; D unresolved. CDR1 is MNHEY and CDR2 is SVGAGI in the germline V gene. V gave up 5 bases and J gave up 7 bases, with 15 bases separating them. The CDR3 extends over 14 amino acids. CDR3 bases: TGTGCCAGCAGTATTTCAAGGCAGGATAACATTCAGTACTTC. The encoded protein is CASSISRQDNIQYF.

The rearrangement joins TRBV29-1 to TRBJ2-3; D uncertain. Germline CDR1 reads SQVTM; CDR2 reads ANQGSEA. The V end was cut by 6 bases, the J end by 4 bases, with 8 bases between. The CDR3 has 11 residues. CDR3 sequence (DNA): TGCAGCGTCGTGAATGCAGATACGCAGTATTTT. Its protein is CSVVNADTQYF.

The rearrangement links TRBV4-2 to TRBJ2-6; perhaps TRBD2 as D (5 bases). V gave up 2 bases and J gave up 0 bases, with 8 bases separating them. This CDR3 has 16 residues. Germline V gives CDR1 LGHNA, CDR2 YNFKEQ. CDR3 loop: CASSQRGNSGANVLTF. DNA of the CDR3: TGTGCCAGCAGCCAACGAGGGAACTCTGGGGCCAACGTCCTGACTTTC.